This TCR beta chain was obtained from a study of Ad26.COV2.S vaccination and SARS-CoV-2 variants. Sample treatment: 19 received Ad26.COV2.S at low or high dose, single or two shots; a few received placebo; per-sample allocation not given. Repertoires come from day 63 after the first vaccine or placebo injection. The V and J ends lost 4 bases and 7 bases respectively, with 17 bases between them. The CDR3 runs to 14 residues. Germline loops: CDR1 MNHEY, CDR2 SMNVEV (reference sequence). Repertoires were generated with immunoSEQ multiplex PCR, while TCRdb's copy carries only in-frame clones and drops some. The table records 360,000 or so clones, 89% of them present only once.

The clonotype originates from a person aged 18-60 years who received the Ad26.COV2.S COVID-19 vaccine or a placebo. Source: peripheral blood, taken in a trial of Ad26.COV2.S vaccine versus placebo. The chain has TRBV27 and TRBJ2-7; D may be TRBD1 (8 bases). The CDR3 is CASSSQRDRYEQYF. The CDR3 nucleotides are TGTGCCAGCAGTTCCCAGCGGGACAGGTATGAGCAGTACTTC.